The present TCR beta chain was sequenced within a study of cytomegalovirus exposure and HLA in healthy donors. Across the study: About 200 million T cells yielded under 130 million unique TCR beta sequences in earlier analysis.

Primers: 60 Vbeta forward and 13 Jbeta reverse. Data came from immunoSEQ multiplex PCR; TCRdb stores just in-frame clones and leaves some out. The sample has around 240,000 clones, about four fifths seen once. This clone has only a few counts. CDR3 size: 15 residues. The germline V gene encodes CDR1 SGHRS and CDR2 YFSETQ. Trimming stripped 2 bases from V and 4 bases from J, with 15 bases between. Sequencing input: PBMCs. This clonotype was sampled from a woman aged 40 to 49 in good health and CMV-seropositive. The rearrangement uses TRBV5-1 and TRBJ2-5; D is perhaps TRBD2 (6 bases). As DNA, the CDR3 is TGCGCCAGCAGCTTCGGCGGGACCAAGGGAGAGACCCAGTACTTC. Translating it yields CASSFGGTKGETQYF.